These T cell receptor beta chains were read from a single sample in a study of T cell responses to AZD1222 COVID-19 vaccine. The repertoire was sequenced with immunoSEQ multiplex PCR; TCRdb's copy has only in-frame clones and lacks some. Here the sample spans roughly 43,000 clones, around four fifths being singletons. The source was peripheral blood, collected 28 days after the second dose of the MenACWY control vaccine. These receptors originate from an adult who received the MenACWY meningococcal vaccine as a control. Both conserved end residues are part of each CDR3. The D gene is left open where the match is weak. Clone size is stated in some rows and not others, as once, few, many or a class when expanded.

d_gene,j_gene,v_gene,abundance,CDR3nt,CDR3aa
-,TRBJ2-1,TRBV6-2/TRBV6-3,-,TGTGCCAGCAGTTATAAAGTGGGGAGCAATGAGCAGTTCTTC,CASSYKVGSNEQFF
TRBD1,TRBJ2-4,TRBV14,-,TGTGCCAGCAGCCAAGCAGGGGGCAAGGGCATTCAGTACTTC,CASSQAGGKGIQYF
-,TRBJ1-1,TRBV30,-,TGTGCCTGGAGTGTTAGGGGATCTGCTGAAGCTTTCTTT,CAWSVRGSAEAFF
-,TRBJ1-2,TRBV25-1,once,TGTGCCAGCAGTGATCCCCCCCGCCGGGGCTACACCTTC,CASSDPPRRGYTF
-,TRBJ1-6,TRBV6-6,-,TGTGCCAGCAGTCGGGGTAATAATTCACCCCTCCACTTT,CASSRGNNSPLHF
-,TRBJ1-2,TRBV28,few,TGTGCCAGCAGTTCACCCGGCAGCCAGTTAAACTATGGCTACACCTTC,CASSSPGSQLNYGYTF
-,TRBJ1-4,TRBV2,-,TGTGCCAGCAGTGACGGCGGGGGAACTAATGAAAAACTGTTTTTT,CASSDGGGTNEKLFF
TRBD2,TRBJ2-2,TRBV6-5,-,TGTGCCAGCAAAGGGACTAGCGGGGGATCTGGGGAGCTGTTTTTT,CASKGTSGGSGELFF
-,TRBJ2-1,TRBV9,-,TGTGCCAGCAGCGTAGGGCAGGATCTCAATGAGCAGTTCTTC,CASSVGQDLNEQFF
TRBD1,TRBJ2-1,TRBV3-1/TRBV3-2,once,TGTGCCAGCAGCCAATTTCCGCCACAGGGGCCGCCCAGTATTGGCAATGAGCAGTTCTTC,CASSQFPPQGPPSIGNEQFF
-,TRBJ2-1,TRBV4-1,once,TGCGCCAGCAGCCAAGAAGGGAGGTTTGCCTACAATGAGCAGTTCTTC,CASSQEGRFAYNEQFF
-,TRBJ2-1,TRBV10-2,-,TGCGCCAGCTATCATTCGGGTGGTAGCAATGAGCAGTTCTTC,CASYHSGGSNEQFF
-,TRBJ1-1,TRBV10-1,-,TGCGCCAGCAGTGAGTCTAAAGACGGTAACACTGAAGCTTTCTTT,CASSESKDGNTEAFF
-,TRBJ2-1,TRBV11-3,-,TGTGCCAGCAGCCCCCCCGGGCCACTCCTGGGCAATGAGCAGTTCTTC,CASSPPGPLLGNEQFF
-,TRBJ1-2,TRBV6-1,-,TGTGCCAGCAGTGAAACACAGACCGGCTACACCTTC,CASSETQTGYTF
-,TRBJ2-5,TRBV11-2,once,TGTGCCAGCAGCTATAACAGGGGAGGAGTAGAGACCCAGTACTTC,CASSYNRGGVETQYF
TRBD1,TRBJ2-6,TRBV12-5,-,TGTGCTAGTGGTTTGGCGCGGACAGGGGTTTCTGGGGCCAACGTCCTGACTTTC,CASGLARTGVSGANVLTF
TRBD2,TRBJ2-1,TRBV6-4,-,TGTGCCAGCAGTGAAGGGGGACTAGCGGGGGCCTCCTACAATGAGCAGTTCTTC,CASSEGGLAGASYNEQFF
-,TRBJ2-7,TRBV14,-,TGTGCCAGCAGCCAAGGGGGGACGGCTTCCGTGCAGTACTTC,CASSQGGTASVQYF
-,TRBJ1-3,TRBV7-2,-,TGTGCCAGCAGCTTACACAGGTCCGGAAACACCATATATTTT,CASSLHRSGNTIYF
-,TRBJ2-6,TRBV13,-,TGTGCCAGCAGCCGACCTCTCGGCAGGGGGGCGGCCGGGGCCAACGTCCTGACTTTC,CASSRPLGRGAAGANVLTF
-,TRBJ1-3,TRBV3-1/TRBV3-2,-,TGTGCCACCGGGAGTACTGGAAACACCATATATTTT,CATGSTGNTIYF
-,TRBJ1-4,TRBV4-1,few,TGCGCCAGCGGGCCCCCGAGAGGAACTAATGAAAAACTGTTTTTT,CASGPPRGTNEKLFF
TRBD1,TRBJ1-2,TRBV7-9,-,TGTGCCAGCAGCTTATACTCAGGGGGTGGCTATGGCTACACCTTC,CASSLYSGGGYGYTF
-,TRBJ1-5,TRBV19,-,TGTGCAACCGAGGGGGGGTTTGCAGGTCAGCCCCAGCATTTT,CATEGGFAGQPQHF
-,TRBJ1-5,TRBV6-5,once,TGTGCCAGCAGCCGAGAGGGGGGTCTCAATCAGCCCCAGCATTTT,CASSREGGLNQPQHF
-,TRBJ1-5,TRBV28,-,TGTGCCAGCAGTTTATGGGCAGGGGTTCAGCCCCAGCATTTT,CASSLWAGVQPQHF
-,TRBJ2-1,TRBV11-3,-,TGTGCCAGCAGCTCACGCGGGACAGCTGAGCAGTTCTTC,CASSSRGTAEQFF
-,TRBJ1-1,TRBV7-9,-,TGTGCCAGCAGCTCGCGGCGGGGGATCACTGAAGCTTTCTTT,CASSSRRGITEAFF
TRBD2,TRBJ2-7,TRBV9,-,TGTGCCAGCAGTGGGACTAGCGCATACGAGCAGTACTTC,CASSGTSAYEQYF
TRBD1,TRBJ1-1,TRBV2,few,TGTGCCAGCAGGCAAAGGACAGGGGGAAAAGAGACTGAAGCTTTCTTT,CASRQRTGGKETEAFF
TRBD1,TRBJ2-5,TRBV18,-,TGTGCCAGCTCACGATCGGGACAGGGGATCCAAGAGACCCAGTACTTC,CASSRSGQGIQETQYF
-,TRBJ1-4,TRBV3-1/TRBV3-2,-,TGTGCCAGCAGCCACGGGGGCGCGGGTGAAAAACTGTTTTTT,CASSHGGAGEKLFF
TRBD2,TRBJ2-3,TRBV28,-,TGTGCCAGCAGTAATCAAGCGGGAGGGAGCACAGATACGCAGTATTTT,CASSNQAGGSTDTQYF
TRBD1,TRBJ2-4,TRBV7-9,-,TGTGCCAGCAGCTTAGAGACAGGGGAATCTCAAGCCAAAAACATTCAGTACTTC,CASSLETGESQAKNIQYF
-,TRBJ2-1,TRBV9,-,TGTGCCAGCAGCGTAGCTGGGTACTACTCCTACAATGAGCAGTTCTTC,CASSVAGYYSYNEQFF
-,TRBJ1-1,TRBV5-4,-,TGTGCCAGCAGCCAAGTCCGGGACCCTGAAGCTTTCTTT,CASSQVRDPEAFF
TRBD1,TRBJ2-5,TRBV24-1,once,TGTGCCACCAGTGATTCCGGGACAGCCGGAGAGACCCAGTACTTC,CATSDSGTAGETQYF
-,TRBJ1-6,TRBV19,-,TGTGCCAGTAGTATCGGGGGGGTTTCACCCCTCCACTTT,CASSIGGVSPLHF
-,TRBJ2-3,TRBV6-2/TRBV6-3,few,TGTGCCAGCAGTTACTCGACTAGCACAGATACGCAGTATTTT,CASSYSTSTDTQYF
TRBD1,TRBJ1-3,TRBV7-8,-,TGTGCCAGCAGCTTAGCGACAGGGTTCTCTGGAAACACCATATATTTT,CASSLATGFSGNTIYF
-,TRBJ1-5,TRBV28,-,TGTGCCAGCAGAATGACACGCAATCAGCCCCAGCATTTT,CASRMTRNQPQHF
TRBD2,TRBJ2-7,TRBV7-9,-,TGTGCCAGCAGGTCCGCTAGCGGGGGAACCTACGAGCAGTACTTC,CASRSASGGTYEQYF
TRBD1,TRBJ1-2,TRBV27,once,TGTGCCAGCAGTACTGGGGACAGGGGGGACTATGGCTACACCTTC,CASSTGDRGDYGYTF